These T cell receptor beta chains were read from a single sample in a study of T cell responses to AZD1222 COVID-19 vaccine. Sequenced by immunoSEQ multiplex PCR; TCRdb stores in-frame clones only, minus some. The table lists around 220,000 clones, about 94% of them singletons, with approximately 1.5% in the top ten. The sequencing here drew on peripheral blood, taken 28 days after the second dose of the MenACWY control vaccine. The receptor source for this set is an adult who received the MenACWY meningococcal vaccine as a control. The CDR3 runs from the conserved cysteine through the conserved F or W. The D gene is left open where the match is weak. Clone size is shown for a subset of rows, as once, few, many or a class of expanded clone.

d_call,cdr3_length,v_call,clone_size,j_call,cdr3_aa,cdr3_nt
TRBD1,16,TRBV14,NA,TRBJ2-1,CASSPEDRSSYNEQFF,TGTGCCAGCAGCCCCGAGGACAGGAGCTCCTACAATGAGCAGTTCTTC
TRBD1,15,TRBV6-5,NA,TRBJ2-1,CASTSQGAKYNEQFF,TGTGCCAGCACCTCCCAGGGGGCAAAATACAATGAGCAGTTCTTC
NA,15,TRBV6-2/TRBV6-3,once,TRBJ2-3,CASSPSWLGVYTQYF,TGTGCCAGCAGTCCCTCCTGGCTGGGTGTTTATACGCAGTATTTT
TRBD2,14,TRBV6-1,once,TRBJ2-7,CASSPGLAAYEQYF,TGTGCCAGCAGTCCTGGACTAGCGGCTTACGAGCAGTACTTC
NA,11,TRBV15,NA,TRBJ2-1,CATRNFNEQFF,TGTGCCACCAGGAACTTCAATGAGCAGTTCTTC
NA,15,TRBV14,NA,TRBJ1-1,CASSQAAGGNTEAFF,TGTGCCAGCAGCCAAGCGGCCGGGGGGAACACTGAAGCTTTCTTT
NA,13,TRBV2,NA,TRBJ1-2,CASSRTGRHGYTF,TGTGCCAGCAGTAGAACAGGGAGGCATGGCTACACCTTC
NA,13,TRBV7-9,NA,TRBJ2-7,CASSSWTGYEQYF,TGTGCCAGCAGCTCTTGGACTGGCTACGAGCAGTACTTC
NA,13,TRBV29-1,once,TRBJ1-1,CSVEQKLNAEAFF,TGCAGCGTTGAACAGAAACTGAACGCTGAAGCTTTCTTT
NA,11,TRBV2,NA,TRBJ2-2,CASRVAGELFF,TGTGCCAGCCGGGTTGCCGGGGAGCTGTTTTTT
NA,16,TRBV28,NA,TRBJ2-1,CASSTSLAGIYNEQFF,TGTGCCAGCAGCACCTCCCTAGCAGGTATCTACAATGAGCAGTTCTTC
NA,14,TRBV6-5,NA,TRBJ1-1,CASSRTAMNTEAFF,TGTGCCAGCAGTAGAACAGCTATGAACACTGAAGCTTTCTTT
NA,15,TRBV4-3,NA,TRBJ1-4,CASSQVGSGNEKLFF,TGCGCCAGCAGCCAAGTAGGATCAGGGAATGAAAAACTGTTTTTT
NA,15,TRBV9,few,TRBJ2-5,CASSGAGTPQETQYF,TGTGCCAGCAGCGGAGCCGGGACGCCCCAAGAGACCCAGTACTTC
TRBD2,19,TRBV7-6,NA,TRBJ2-2,CASSRAPGTSGRASGELFF,TGTGCCAGCAGCCGGGCTCCCGGGACTAGCGGGAGGGCTTCCGGGGAGCTGTTTTTT
NA,14,TRBV4-1,NA,TRBJ2-2,CASSQVPASGELFF,TGCGCCAGCAGCCAAGTTCCGGCGTCAGGGGAGCTGTTTTTT
NA,15,TRBV19,NA,TRBJ1-6,CASRLAGDSNSPIHF,TGTGCCAGTAGGCTCGCGGGGGACTCTAATTCACCCATCCACTTT
NA,14,TRBV5-1,once,TRBJ2-2,CASSLWDGTGELFF,TGCGCCAGCAGCTTATGGGACGGCACCGGGGAGCTGTTTTTT
TRBD2,14,TRBV2,NA,TRBJ2-5,CASMGLAAQETQYF,TGTGCCAGCATGGGACTAGCGGCCCAAGAGACCCAGTACTTC
NA,14,TRBV29-1,once,TRBJ1-2,CSVEEGDRPYGYTF,TGCAGCGTTGAAGAGGGTGACAGACCATATGGCTACACCTTC
NA,17,TRBV19,few,TRBJ2-6,CASSMVITGSGANVLTF,TGTGCCAGTAGTATGGTGATCACCGGGTCTGGGGCCAACGTCCTGACTTTC
NA,11,TRBV28,NA,TRBJ2-1,CASSFYNEQFF,TGTGCCAGCAGTTTTTACAATGAGCAGTTCTTC
NA,10,TRBV12-3/TRBV12-4,once,TRBJ1-1,CASSISEAFF,TGTGCCAGCAGTATAAGTGAAGCTTTCTTT
NA,11,TRBV7-9,NA,TRBJ2-1,CASSLQDEQFF,TGTGCCAGCAGCTTACAGGATGAGCAGTTCTTC
NA,16,TRBV28,NA,TRBJ2-3,CASSLWGVGSTDTQYF,TGTGCCAGCAGTTTATGGGGGGTCGGGTCCACAGATACGCAGTATTTT